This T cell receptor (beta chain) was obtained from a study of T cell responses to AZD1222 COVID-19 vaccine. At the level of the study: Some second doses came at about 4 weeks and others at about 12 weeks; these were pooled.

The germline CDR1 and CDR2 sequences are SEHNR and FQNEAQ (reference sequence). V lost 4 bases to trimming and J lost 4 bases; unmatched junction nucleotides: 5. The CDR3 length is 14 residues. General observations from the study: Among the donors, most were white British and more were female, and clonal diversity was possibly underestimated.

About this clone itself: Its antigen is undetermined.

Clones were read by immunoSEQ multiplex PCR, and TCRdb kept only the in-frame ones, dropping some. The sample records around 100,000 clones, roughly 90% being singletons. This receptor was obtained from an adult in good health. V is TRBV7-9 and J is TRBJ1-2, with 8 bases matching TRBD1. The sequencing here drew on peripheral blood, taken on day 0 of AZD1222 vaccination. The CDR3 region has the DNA TGTGCCAGCAGCTCGGACAGGGAGACCTATGGCTACACCTTC. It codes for CASSSDRETYGYTF. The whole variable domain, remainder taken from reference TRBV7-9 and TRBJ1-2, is DTGVSQNPRHKITKRGQNVTFRCDPISEHNRLYWYRQTLGQGPEFLTYFQNEAQLEKSRLLSDRFSAERPKGSFSTLEIQRTEQGDSAMYLCASSSDRETYGYTFGSGTRLTVV.